This TCR beta chain comes out of a study of T cells in localized non-small cell lung cancer. With regard to this clone: The antigen is undetermined.

TCRdb's table, derived via immunoSEQ multiplex PCR, lists solely in-frame clones and lacks some. This repertoire shows roughly 38,000 clones, around 90% found once; its top ten account for around 2.8%. Broader study findings: Increased T cell density in blood showed an association with longer overall survival. Uninvolved adjacent lung, not tumor, had the highest T cell clonality. Appearing in adjacent lung were a median about 57 of the top 100 tumor clones.

The input for sequencing was peripheral blood, taken before any cancer treatment. The receptor's source is a woman aged 35 to 69 with stage I lung adenocarcinoma.

The CDR3 DNA sequence: TGTGCCAGCAGCTTGGACCCCGGGCCCCTGAGCCCAGATACGCAGTATTTT. As protein: CASSLDPGPLSPDTQYF. The rearrangement joins TRBV5-4 to TRBJ2-3, with D hard to call. This CDR3 is built from 17 residues. Per the germline V gene, CDR1 is SGHNT and CDR2 is YYREEE (reference sequence). Trimming took 0 bases from V and 4 from J, leaving 18 bases between them.